This TCR beta chain was sequenced for a study of human CD4 T cells and Enterobacteriaceae. Trimming shortened V by 1 base and J by 4 bases, and 10 bases separated the two germline ends. This CDR3 region has 14 residues. The germline CDR1 and CDR2 sequences are SGHVS and FQNEAQ. The memory gate held CD4+ cells that were not CD45RA+CCR7+CD95- naive cells, over 95% pure. Total CD4+ T cells and monocytes came from CD4/CD14 microbead positive selection. Sorted cells lacked CD8+, CD14+, CD16+, CD56+, CD19+ and CD25-bright cells. Deep-level sequencing, detecting one cell in 200,000, covered ex vivo memory CD4+. Produced via immunoSEQ multiplex PCR; TCRdb's table is partial and in-frame only. Altogether tens of thousands of clones are present, approximately 84% being singletons, with the ten largest covering 1.7%. Findings and caveats of the study: Ex vivo, broadly cross-reactive clonotypes appeared more expanded than specific ones.

Comment on this clone: The antigen is not known.

V usage is TRBV7-8 and J usage is TRBJ1-2, with D perhaps matching TRBD1 (5 bases). The source is a human donor in good health. The specimen sequenced was memory CD4+ T cells from blood. The CDR3 DNA reads TGTGCCAGCAGCTTAGATCGGGGCCTCTATGGCTACACCTTC. It specifies CASSLDRGLYGYTF.